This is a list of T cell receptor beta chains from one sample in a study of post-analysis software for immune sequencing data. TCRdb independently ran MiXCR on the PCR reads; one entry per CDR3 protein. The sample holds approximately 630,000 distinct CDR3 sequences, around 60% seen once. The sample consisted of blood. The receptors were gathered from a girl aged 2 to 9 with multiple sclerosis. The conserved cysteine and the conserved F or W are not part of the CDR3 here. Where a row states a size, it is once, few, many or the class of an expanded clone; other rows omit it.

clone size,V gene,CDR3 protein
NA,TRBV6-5,ASSYSAGTPNTEAF
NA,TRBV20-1,SARSIPDTQY
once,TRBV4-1,ASSQVAGHPPGYT
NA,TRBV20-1,SASRGGEQY
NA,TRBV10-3,ASGGGHLNTEAF
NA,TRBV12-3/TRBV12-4,ASTLTGSGNQPQH
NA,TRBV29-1,SATPNWQAGTDTQY
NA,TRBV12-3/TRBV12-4,ASRQTVDNEQF
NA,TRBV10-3,AISDNWAVDPQH
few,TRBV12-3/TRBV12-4,ASTLEWETQY
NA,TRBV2,ASRASPDTQY
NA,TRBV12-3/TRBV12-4,ASQGQSHSNQPQH
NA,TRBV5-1,ASSLEGSSGANVLT
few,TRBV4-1,ASSQVDRGTDTQY
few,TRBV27,ASSMTSGGRETQY
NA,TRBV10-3,AIRTGQPKNEQF
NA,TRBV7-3,ASSLGAGIGSDTQY
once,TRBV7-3,ASSINNWQINYGYT
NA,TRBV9,ASSVDPQMNTEAF
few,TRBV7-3,ASSPRRSGSLGNEQF
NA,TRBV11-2,ANSQWRSGELF
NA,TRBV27,ASRPSSYEAF